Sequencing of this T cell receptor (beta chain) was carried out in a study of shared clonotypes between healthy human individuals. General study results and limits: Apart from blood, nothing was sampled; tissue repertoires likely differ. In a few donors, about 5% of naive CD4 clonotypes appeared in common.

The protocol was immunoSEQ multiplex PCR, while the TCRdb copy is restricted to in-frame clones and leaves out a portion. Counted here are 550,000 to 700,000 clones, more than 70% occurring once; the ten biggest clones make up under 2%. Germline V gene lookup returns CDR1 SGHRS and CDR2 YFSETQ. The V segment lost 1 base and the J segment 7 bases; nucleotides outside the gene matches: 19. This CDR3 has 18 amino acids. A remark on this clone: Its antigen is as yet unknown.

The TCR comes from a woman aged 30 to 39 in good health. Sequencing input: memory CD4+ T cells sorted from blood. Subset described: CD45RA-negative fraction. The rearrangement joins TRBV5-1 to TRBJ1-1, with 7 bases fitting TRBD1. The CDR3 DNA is TGCGCCAGCAGCTTGTTTGGTAGTGGGGAGACGGGACAGCTTGAAGCTTTCTTT. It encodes CASSLFGSGETGQLEAFF. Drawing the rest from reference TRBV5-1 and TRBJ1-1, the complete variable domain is KAGVTQTPRYLIKTRGQQVTLSCSPISGHRSVSWYQQTPGQGLQFLFEYFSETQRNKGNFPGRFSGRQFSNSRSEMNVSTLELGDSALYLCASSLFGSGETGQLEAFFGQGTRLTVV.